This TCR beta chain was sequenced in a study of glioma-infiltrating T cells after dendritic cell vaccination. Study as a whole: Patients had newly diagnosed or recurrent glioblastoma and received dendritic cell vaccines. Autologous tumor lysate-pulsed dendritic cell vaccination was given between the early 2000s and the early 2010s. Dendritic cells derived from monocytes and pulsed with autologous tumor lysate formed the vaccine.

Sequencing used immunoSEQ multiplex PCR; TCRdb keeps in-frame clones, though not all of them. The sample lists over 55,000 clones; 65% to 90% were seen once. This CDR3 region has 15 residues. V dropped 1 base and J dropped 0 bases, with 9 bases sitting between them. Germline lookup yields CDR1 SGHVS and CDR2 FNYEAQ. The input for sequencing was blood, taken before dendritic cell vaccination. This TCR was recovered from a human donor with glioblastoma. The genes are TRBV7-6 and TRBJ1-1; tentatively, D is TRBD1 (6 bases). The CDR3 here is CASSLEGGLNTEAFF. The CDR3, as DNA: TGTGCCAGCAGCTTAGAGGGGGGGTTGAACACTGAAGCTTTCTTT.